This TCR beta chain was obtained from a study of blood T cells in healthy people across ages (dated by TCRdb to between 2014 and 2017). With regard to the full study: In model experiments, roughly one uniquely barcoded TCR beta cDNA molecule per two T cells was captured by template switching. The donors were split into four age groups: young (average approximately 16 years), middle-aged (roughly 39), aged (more than 60) and long-lived (roughly 80). To track age-related changes in TCR beta repertoire diversity, the study relied on deep sequencing normalized with unique cDNA molecular identifiers. Two additional independent replicas of 1 million unique cDNA reads from the same blood draw were analyzed for two donors (one aged 18 to 30 and one aged 80 or older). To avoid experimental bias, donors of different ages were distributed randomly across sequencing lanes.

In the germline V gene, CDR1 corresponds to SGHTA and CDR2 to FQGNSA. From cysteine to phenylalanine, the CDR3 is 15 amino acids long. This entry keeps only the CDR3 DNA: 45 bases, framed from base 1. Paper-wide results and their limitations: A strong correlation was found between observed TCR beta diversity and the percentage of naive T cells measured by flow cytometry. Compared with the aged group, the long-lived group had more naive CD4+ T cells, fewer expanded clones and increased TCR diversity, a pattern suggesting age selection. Observed TCR beta diversity per million T cells fell roughly linearly with age, and a significant reduction was already apparent by age approximately 41. Estimates of total diversity from one million sequenced T cells were regarded as lower bounds and underestimates. Because donor CMV infection status was unknown, age-related changes in expanded clonotypes were potentially confounded. Because profiling used bulk unsorted PBMCs, naive and antigen-experienced compartments could not be compared conclusively.

As to this clonotype: This receptor's antigen is unknown. Qualities for individual bases were not recorded, and no much larger clone is one base off.

Preparation of the library involved 5' RACE. The sequencing machine was an Illumina HiSeq 2500. A second about 7 to 11 cycle PCR used a sample-barcoded 5' primer and a J-beta primer mix. Each TCR beta cDNA molecule received a unique molecular identifier from a template-switch 5' adaptor carrying 12 random nucleotides. Each sample yielded at least 3 million CDR3-containing paired-end reads. First-strand cDNA was synthesized from all RNA with the Mint cDNA synthesis kit, primed by a TRBC-specific oligonucleotide. Following uracil-DNA glycosylase treatment, all cDNA underwent a first 18-cycle PCR with the universal primers M1SS and BC2_uni_R. Processing in the source paper ran as follows. Normalization of each sample was performed by random selection of 1 million high-quality reads, each carrying a distinct molecular identifier. Reads with shared molecular identifiers were discarded instead of being binned into consensus sequences. MiTCR, set to a Q25 quality threshold and the strictest error-elimination algorithm, was used for CDR3 identification, clonotype clustering and error correction. A nonparametric unseen species model with Euler transformation was used to estimate lower-bound total TCR beta diversity. TCRdb applied fastp at Q25 and MiXCR to the public reads, then kept only in-frame beta chains. Identical CDR3 protein sequences are pooled into one entry, listed with their most common genes and DNA. These V and J calls are TCRdb output, not the study's own analysis. This sample lists 650,000 to 800,000 distinct CDR3 sequences; more than 40% were detected once. The leading ten clones occupy around 21% of the sample.

The donors were around 39 Caucasian individuals from Russia, aged 6 to 90 years, who were systemically healthy. Each donor gave 8.5 to 10 milliliters of peripheral blood, collected into EDTA-treated Vacutainer tubes. Ficoll-Paque density-gradient centrifugation was used to isolate PBMCs, with at least 6 million obtained per sample. Total RNA, at least 6 micrograms per sample, was extracted from PBMCs with Trizol reagent. Naive CD45RAhigh/CD27high T cell percentages were measured by flow cytometry on a PBMC aliquot from every donor. This receptor was identified in a man aged 60 to 75 in good health. The rearranged chain carries TRBV7-2 and TRBJ2-5, with the D assignment possibly TRBD1 or TRBD2, given 6 matching bases for each. Near its end, the DNA agrees better with TRBJ2-7, so the J call may be wrong. The sample consisted of blood. The CDR3 region reads CASSRGRIGAYEQYF. DNA sequence: TGTGCCAGCAGTCGGGGGCGAATCGGGGCCTACGAGCAGTACTTC.